These T cell receptor beta chains were read from a single sample in a study of blood T cell repertoires in COVID-19. TCRdb's table, derived via immunoSEQ multiplex PCR, lists solely in-frame clones and lacks some. Of under 80,000 clones in the sample, roughly 91% are singletons; the top ten hold 1.4%. Sequenced input: peripheral blood. These TCRs come from a human donor in a cohort sampled during active COVID-19. Each CDR3 is given with its conserved first and last residue. Each record gives: clone size, J gene, V gene, D gene, CDR3 DNA, CDR3 protein. D genes are given only for firm matches. Where a row states a size, it is once, few, many or the class of an expanded clone; other rows omit it.

>-|TRBJ2-1|TRBV19|-
TGTGCCAGTAGTATTGGGCTCGGGGGTTCCTACAATGAGCAGTTCTTC
CASSIGLGGSYNEQFF
>-|TRBJ2-5|TRBV30|-
TGTGCCTGGACTATCCGGGTAAGGGAGACCCAGTACTTC
CAWTIRVRETQYF
>-|TRBJ2-2|TRBV9|TRBD2
TGTGCCAGCAGGAGGACTAGCGGGAGGGCCTTTACCGGGGAGCTGTTTTTT
CASRRTSGRAFTGELFF
>once|TRBJ1-1|TRBV6-5|TRBD1
TGTGCCAGTACCAAACCTGGGACAGTTGAAGCTTTCTTT
CASTKPGTVEAFF
>-|TRBJ1-1|TRBV19|-
TGTGCCAGTACTCCGGGGAACACTGAAGCTTTCTTT
CASTPGNTEAFF
>-|TRBJ2-2|TRBV28|TRBD1
TGTGCCAGCAGCCCCGGGACAGACACCGGGGAGCTGTTTTTT
CASSPGTDTGELFF
>-|TRBJ2-3|TRBV7-9|TRBD1
TGTGCCAGCAGCCGCCTCCGACAGGGGAAGGAACATACGCAGTATTTT
CASSRLRQGKEHTQYF
>-|TRBJ2-3|TRBV7-3|-
TGTGCCAGCAGCTTATCTGACGGGGATACGCAGTATTTT
CASSLSDGDTQYF
>-|TRBJ2-3|TRBV24-1|TRBD2
TGTGCCACCAGTGATGGCCTAGCGGGAGGGCCGTACGGAGATACGCAGTATTTT
CATSDGLAGGPYGDTQYF
>-|TRBJ2-5|TRBV6-5|-
TGTGCCAGCAGTTTGTCGAGAGAGACCCAGTACTTC
CASSLSRETQYF
>-|TRBJ2-5|TRBV28|-
TGTGCCAGCAGTTTGGGCCTCCAAGAGACCCAGTACTTC
CASSLGLQETQYF
>-|TRBJ2-1|TRBV7-9|TRBD2
TGTGCCAGCAGCTTCGAGACTAGCCCCGATGAGCAGTTCTTC
CASSFETSPDEQFF
>few|TRBJ1-2|TRBV9|-
TGTGCCAGCAGCGTAGGCGGACACACCTATGGCTACACCTTC
CASSVGGHTYGYTF
>-|TRBJ2-1|TRBV5-1|TRBD2
TGCGCCAGCAGCTTGGTTCGACTAGCGGGAGTCAATGAGCAGTTCTTC
CASSLVRLAGVNEQFF
>-|TRBJ1-1|TRBV6-5|-
TGTGCCAGCAGTCAGGGGCCGGGAGCTTTCTTT
CASSQGPGAFF
>few|TRBJ1-5|TRBV6-5|-
TGTGCCAGCAGTTATGATGGTCGGCAGCCCCAGCATTTT
CASSYDGRQPQHF